Below are 13 T cell receptor beta chains sequenced from a single sample in a study of CD8 T cells in Susac syndrome. RNA in amounts of roughly 0.5 to 1 ug was reverse transcribed with random hexamers. Each CDR3 protein gets one entry after TCRdb re-called the immunoSEQ multiplex PCR reads with MiXCR. The sample lists around 180,000 distinct CDR3 sequences, approximately 94% occurring once. The sequenced sample was CD4+ T cells from PBMCs. The receptors stem from a human donor with multiple sclerosis.

The genes are TRBV25-1 and TRBJ2-7, with 10 bases lining up with TRBD1. V gave up 3 bases and J gave up 2 bases; unmatched junction bases: 1. Germline-derived CDR1 and CDR2 are MGHDK and SYGVNS. This CDR3 region has 14 residues. In nucleotides, the CDR3 is TGTGCCAGCAGTGATGACAGGGGGCCCTACGAGCAGTACTTC. Translated: CASSDDRGPYEQYF.

The V gene is TRBV6-5, the J gene TRBJ1-2; D perhaps matches TRBD1 (6 bases). This CDR3 is built from 15 residues. V was clipped by 2 bases and J by 2 bases, with 12 bases between them. The V gene's germline CDR1 is MNHEY and CDR2 SVGAGI. The CDR3 sequence is CASSYTETGNYGYTF. The CDR3 DNA reads TGTGCCAGCAGTTACACTGAAACAGGGAACTATGGCTACACCTTC.

The chain couples TRBV9 to TRBJ2-2; D is possibly TRBD1 (6 bases). The V gene's germline CDR1 is SGDLS and CDR2 YYNGEE. The CDR3 extends over 13 amino acids. V dropped 6 bases and J dropped 3 bases, with 9 bases sitting between them. The chain's CDR3 is CASTGVDTGELFF. CDR3 DNA sequence: TGTGCCAGCACAGGGGTGGACACCGGGGAGCTGTTTTTT.

The V gene is TRBV30, the J gene TRBJ2-5, with D perhaps matching TRBD2 (6 bases). CDR1 is GTSNPN, CDR2 SVGIG, per germline (reference sequence). The CDR3 consists of 14 residues. V lost 2 bases and J 5 bases, leaving 15 bases between the germline ends. CDR3 bases: TGTGCCTGGAGTCCGACTAGTTTTGGGGAGACCCAGTACTTC. Protein sequence: CAWSPTSFGETQYF.

The chain employs TRBV27 and TRBJ2-5, with 12 bases matching TRBD1. The CDR3 is 17 amino acids. Germline-derived CDR1 and CDR2 are MNHEY and SMNVEV (reference sequence). Unmatched junction bases numbered 12, after V lost 5 bases and J lost 5 bases. In DNA, the CDR3 is TGTGCCAGCAGTGATCCGCCGGGACAGGGGGCCCGGGAGACCCAGTACTTC. It is translated as CASSDPPGQGARETQYF.

This clonotype was recorded once. V and J are TRBV20-1 and TRBJ1-5, with a possible D match to TRBD1 (5 bases). This CDR3 contains 13 residues. CDR1 and CDR2 (germline): DFQATT, SNEGSKA (reference sequence). V was cut by 3 bases and J by 3 bases, with 9 bases left in between. This CDR3 reads CSASPGLNQPQHF. Here the CDR3 DNA reads TGCAGTGCTAGTCCGGGACTCAATCAGCCCCAGCATTTT.

In nucleotides, the CDR3 is TGTGCCAGCAGAGACAGCACTGAAGCTTTCTTT. Amino acid sequence: CASRDSTEAFF. The V call is TRBV7-9, the J call TRBJ1-1; D is possibly TRBD1 (5 bases). There are 11 residues in the CDR3. V was pared by 6 bases and J by 4 bases, with 6 bases between. Germline CDR1 is SEHNR and CDR2 is FQNEAQ (reference sequence).

J is TRBJ2-3 and V is TRBV24-1; TRBD1 might be the D (5 bases). This CDR3 is built from 18 residues. Germline V gene sequence: CDR1 KGHDR, CDR2 SFDVKD. V was cut by 5 bases and J by 7 bases, with 27 bases left in between. CDR3 sequence (DNA): TGTGCCACCAGTGCCGCATTTGCTTGGACCCTGGGGCCCCATACGCAGTATTTT. Amino acid sequence: CATSAAFAWTLGPHTQYF.

The CDR3 bases are TGTGCCAGCAGTTCCACACACAGGGTCCGGACTCAGCCCCAGCATTTT. Encoded protein: CASSSTHRVRTQPQHF. The chain couples TRBV28 to TRBJ1-5, with D possibly being TRBD1 (6 bases). The germline V gene has CDR1 MDHEN and CDR2 SYDVKM. V was pared by 4 bases and J by 6 bases, with 19 bases between. This CDR3 has 16 amino acids. Drawing the rest from reference TRBV28 and TRBJ1-5, the complete variable domain is DVKVTQSSRYLVKRTGEKVFLECVQDMDHENMFWYRQDPGLGLRLIYFSYDVKMKEKGDIPEGYSVSREKKERFSLILESASTNQTSMYLCASSSTHRVRTQPQHFGDGTRLSIL.

This clonotype was picked up one time. The gene calls are TRBV6-2 or TRBV6-3 and TRBJ2-3; D gene ambiguous. The CDR3 sequence is 10 residues long. Trimming took off 6 bases at V and 7 bases at J, with 5 bases between the two ends. Germline CDR1 MNHEY, CDR2 SVGEGT. The CDR3 is CASSDYTQYF. For the CDR3, the DNA is TGTGCCAGCAGCGACTATACGCAGTATTTT.

This clonotype was found once. The V call is TRBV29-1, the J call TRBJ2-5; D not resolved. Trimming removed 6 bases from V and 7 bases from J, with 15 bases in between. The CDR3 is 12 residues long. In germline, CDR1 is SQVTM, CDR2 ANQGSEA. Here the CDR3 reads CSVEQNSGTQYF. CDR3 coding DNA: TGCAGCGTAGAACAGAACTCGGGGACCCAGTACTTC. Full variable domain (missing parts from reference TRBV29-1 and TRBJ2-5): SAVISQKPSRDICQRGTSLTIQCQVDSQVTMMFWYRQQPGQSLTLIATANQGSEATYESGFVIDKFPISRPNLTFSTLTVSNMSPEDSSIYLCSVEQNSGTQYFGPGTRLLVL.

The chain has TRBV20-1 and TRBJ2-7; D is unresolved. Trimming removed 5 bases at V and 5 bases at J, with 16 bases between. The germline CDR1 and CDR2 sequences are DFQATT and SNEGSKA (reference sequence). The length of the CDR3 is 13 residues. The chain's CDR3 is CSALETRPDEQYF. For the CDR3, the DNA is TGCAGTGCTCTCGAGACTCGTCCCGACGAGCAGTACTTC.

The J gene is TRBJ1-4, the V gene TRBV30; TRBD1 matches at 9 bases. V trimming: 3 bases; J trimming: 2 bases; junction bases outside the gene matches: 1. The CDR3 is made up of 14 amino acids. Germline CDR1 and CDR2: GTSNPN and SVGIG (reference sequence). CDR3 amino acids: CAWRTGGTNEKLFF. In nucleotides, the CDR3 is TGTGCCTGGAGAACAGGGGGCACTAATGAAAAACTGTTTTTT.